This T cell receptor (beta chain) was sequenced during a study of cytomegalovirus exposure and HLA in healthy donors (dated by TCRdb to the late 2010s). Regarding the research as a whole: The roughly 670 repertoires of the first cohort and the roughly 110 validation repertoires were produced on the same platform, according to a later analysis. To predict cytomegalovirus infection status, the study brought together high-throughput TCR immunosequencing, statistical association of individual TCRs with disease status, and machine learning. In addition to the first cohort of several hundred subjects, a separate validation cohort of 130 or so different subjects was used. The study aimed to test whether signatures of past pathogen exposure could be identified by cataloging public T cell receptors.

The donors belonged to the validation cohort of 120 subjects, which was separate from the approximately 700-subject first cohort. About this clone: The antigen it recognizes is unknown. The record has no base qualities; no much larger clone is one base away.

CDR1 and CDR2 were assigned from the germline V gene (reference sequence) as LNHNV and YYDKDF. The CDR3 runs 17 amino acids, cysteine and phenylalanine included. Here the CDR3 DNA is all that survives: 51 bases in frame from base 1. V is reduced by 5 bases and J by 3 bases, leaving a spacing of 23 bases between them. Findings and caveats that apply to the study as a whole: Most TCR sequences were observed very rarely across donors, whereas some public TCRs were present in many individuals. The study gave a list of 150 to 200 TCR beta chains associated with cytomegalovirus. It was suggested by the authors that the approach could potentially be generalized to other disease states and immunological phenotypes. Subsequent analysis determined that TCRs grouped into clusters in the first cohort also showed a tendency toward co-occurrence across the 120 or so validation repertoires, and 85% to 95% of cluster scores exceeded 0. Cytomegalovirus status was reported to be diagnosed by the classifier with high specificity and sensitivity in both the original and validation cohorts. A later analysis lacked HLA typing for the validation cohort, so it scored co-occurrence in that cohort across all 110 or so repertoires. In vitro tests confirmed that a few of the cytomegalovirus-associated TCR beta chains recognize cytomegalovirus antigens.

Libraries were built with the immunoSEQ multiplex PCR assay. In the source study's methods: A statistical classification framework was built for diagnosing cytomegalovirus status from the catalog of TCR beta chain sequences. As stored in TCRdb, this immuneACCESS dataset retains in-frame rearrangements with V and J assigned. A fraction of the clones does not appear; measured against another copy, unresolved V genes explain less than half of the discrepancy, and the remainder lacks a known reason. D and trimming come from the DNA, and the V and J calls and clone size come from that table. This sample is represented by roughly 200,000 clones; roughly 86% of them were singletons. Together, the top ten hold less than 9.5% of the sample.

The V gene is TRBV15 and the J gene is TRBJ2-7; the D gene is possibly TRBD1 or TRBD2, with 6 bases matching each. This receptor was obtained from a man aged 25-45 years in good health and CMV-seropositive. What was sequenced was PBMCs. The CDR3 protein is CATSGGTREGVGYEQYF. The DNA is TGTGCCACCAGCGGCGGGACACGAGAGGGGGTAGGCTACGAGCAGTACTTC.